Below, 2 T cell receptor beta chains from the same sample are listed, as sequenced in a study of control samples from healthy donors and cancer patients. Sequencing was performed with immunoSEQ multiplex PCR; in TCRdb, only in-frame clones are kept and a portion is missing. The sample holds approximately 9,100 clones; 90% to 95% are singletons and the top ten take just under 20%. Sequencing used PBMCs. The receptors shown here come from a man in his 60s with colorectal cancer.

The chain recombines TRBV5-5 with TRBJ2-7, with 7 bases lining up with TRBD2. The length of the CDR3 is 14 residues. V gave up 4 bases and J gave up 2 bases; unmatched junction bases: 6. Germline loops: CDR1 SGHKS, CDR2 YYEKEE (reference sequence). This CDR3 is CASSPWEGAYEQYF. CDR3 nucleotide sequence: TGTGCCAGCAGCCCGTGGGAGGGCGCCTACGAGCAGTACTTC. The full variable domain, with the rest looked up from reference TRBV5-5 and TRBJ2-7, is DAGVTQSPTHLIKTRGQQVTLRCSPISGHKSVSWYQQVLGQGPQFIFQYYEKEERGRGNFPDRFSARQFPNYSSELNVNALLLGDSALYLCASSPWEGAYEQYFGPGTRLTVT.

The chain combines TRBV2 with TRBJ2-3, with D hard to call. CDR1 and CDR2 (germline): SNHLY, FYNNEI. This CDR3 region has 14 residues. V was shortened by 2 bases and J by 2 bases, with 8 bases between the two germline ends. The CDR3 DNA is TGTGCCAGCAGTGAATGGTGGGACACAGATACGCAGTATTTT. The encoded protein is CASSEWWDTDTQYF.